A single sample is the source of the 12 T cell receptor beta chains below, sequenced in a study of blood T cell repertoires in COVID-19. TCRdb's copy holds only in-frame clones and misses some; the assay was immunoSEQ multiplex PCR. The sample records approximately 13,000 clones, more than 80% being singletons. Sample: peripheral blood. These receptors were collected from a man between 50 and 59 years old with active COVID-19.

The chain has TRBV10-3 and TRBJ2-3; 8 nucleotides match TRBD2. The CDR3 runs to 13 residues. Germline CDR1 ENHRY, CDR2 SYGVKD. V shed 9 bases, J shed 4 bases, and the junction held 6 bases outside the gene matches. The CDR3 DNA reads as TGTGCCATTACTAGCGGAGCGCCAGATACGCAGTATTTT. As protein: CAITSGAPDTQYF.

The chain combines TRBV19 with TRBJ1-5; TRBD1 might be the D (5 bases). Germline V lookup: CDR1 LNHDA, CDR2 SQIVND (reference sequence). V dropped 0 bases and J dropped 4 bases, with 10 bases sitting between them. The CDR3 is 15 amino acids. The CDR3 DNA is TGTGCCAGTAGTATAGACCAGGGTCAAAATCAGCCCCAGCATTTT. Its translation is CASSIDQGQNQPQHF.

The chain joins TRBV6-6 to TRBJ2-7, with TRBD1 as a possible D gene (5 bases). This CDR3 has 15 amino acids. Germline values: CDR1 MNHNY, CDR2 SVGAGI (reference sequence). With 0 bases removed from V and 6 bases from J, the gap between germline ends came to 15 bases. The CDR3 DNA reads TGTGCCAGCAGTTACTCCCTGGGGCAATCGGGCGAGCAGTACTTC. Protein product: CASSYSLGQSGEQYF.

The CDR3 reads CASRALTGKGFF. The CDR3 DNA is TGTGCCAGCAGAGCACTCACAGGGAAGGGTTTCTTT. The V gene is TRBV27, the J gene TRBJ1-1; maybe TRBD1 (6 bases). The CDR3 extends over 12 amino acids. Germline loops: CDR1 MNHEY, CDR2 SMNVEV (reference sequence). Trimming left V 6 bases short and J 13 bases short, with 18 bases between.

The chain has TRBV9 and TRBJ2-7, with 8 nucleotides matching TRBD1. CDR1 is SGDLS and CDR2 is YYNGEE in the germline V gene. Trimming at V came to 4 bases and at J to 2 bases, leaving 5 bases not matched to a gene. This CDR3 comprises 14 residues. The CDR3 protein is CASSPQQGAYEQYF. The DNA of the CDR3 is TGTGCCAGCAGCCCGCAACAGGGGGCCTACGAGCAGTACTTC.

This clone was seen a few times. CDR3: CSARIGYEQYF. The CDR3 DNA is TGCAGTGCTAGGATCGGGTACGAGCAGTACTTC. The J gene is TRBJ2-7, the V gene TRBV20-1, with no clear D. This CDR3 contains 11 residues. Germline assignment: CDR1 DFQATT and CDR2 SNEGSKA (reference sequence). Trimming pared 3 bases from V and 4 bases from J, leaving 7 bases between.

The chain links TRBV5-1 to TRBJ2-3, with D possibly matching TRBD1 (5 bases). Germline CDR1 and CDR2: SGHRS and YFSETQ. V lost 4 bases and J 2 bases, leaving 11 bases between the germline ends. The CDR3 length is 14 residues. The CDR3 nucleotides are TGCGCCAGCAGCAGGGGCAGTTACACAGATACGCAGTATTTT. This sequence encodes CASSRGSYTDTQYF.

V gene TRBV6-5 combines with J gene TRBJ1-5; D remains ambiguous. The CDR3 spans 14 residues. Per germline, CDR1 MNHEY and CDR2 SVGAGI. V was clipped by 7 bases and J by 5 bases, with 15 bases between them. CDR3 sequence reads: CASNGIGWYQPQHF. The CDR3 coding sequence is TGTGCCAGCAACGGGATAGGGTGGTATCAGCCCCAGCATTTT.

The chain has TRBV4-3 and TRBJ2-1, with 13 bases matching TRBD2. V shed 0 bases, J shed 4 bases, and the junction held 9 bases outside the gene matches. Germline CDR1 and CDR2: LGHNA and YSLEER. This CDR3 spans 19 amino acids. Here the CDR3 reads CASSQDLRLAGGLYNEQFF. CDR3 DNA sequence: TGCGCCAGCAGCCAAGATCTGAGACTAGCGGGAGGTCTATACAATGAGCAGTTCTTC.

The CDR3 DNA follows: TGTGCCAGCAGCCCCTCGGGTCTAGGAGGGGCCCAGTACTTC. This codes for CASSPSGLGGAQYF. This chain uses TRBV14 with TRBJ2-5; weak D call: TRBD2 (6 bases). Germline CDR1 is SGHDN and CDR2 is FVKESK. The CDR3 totals 14 residues. V was clipped by 4 bases and J by 9 bases, with 18 bases between them.

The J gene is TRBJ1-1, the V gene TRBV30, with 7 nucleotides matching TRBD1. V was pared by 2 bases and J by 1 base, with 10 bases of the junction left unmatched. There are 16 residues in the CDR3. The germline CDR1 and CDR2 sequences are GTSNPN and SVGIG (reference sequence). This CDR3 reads CAWSTGARGQNTEAFF. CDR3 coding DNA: TGTGCCTGGAGTACTGGTGCGAGGGGGCAGAACACTGAAGCTTTCTTT. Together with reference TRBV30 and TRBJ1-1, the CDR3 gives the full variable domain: SQTIHQWPATLVQPVGSPLSLECTVEGTSNPNLYWYRQAAGRGLQLLFYSVGIGQISSEVPQNLSASRPQDRQFILSSKKLLLSDSGFYLCAWSTGARGQNTEAFFGQGTRLTVV.

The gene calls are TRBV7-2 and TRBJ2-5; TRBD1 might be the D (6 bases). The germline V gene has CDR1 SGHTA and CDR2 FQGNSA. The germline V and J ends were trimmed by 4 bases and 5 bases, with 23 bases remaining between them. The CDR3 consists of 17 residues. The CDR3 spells CASSSGTPNSRVETQYF. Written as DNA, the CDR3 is TGTGCCAGCAGCTCCGGGACACCAAATTCGCGGGTGGAGACCCAGTACTTC.